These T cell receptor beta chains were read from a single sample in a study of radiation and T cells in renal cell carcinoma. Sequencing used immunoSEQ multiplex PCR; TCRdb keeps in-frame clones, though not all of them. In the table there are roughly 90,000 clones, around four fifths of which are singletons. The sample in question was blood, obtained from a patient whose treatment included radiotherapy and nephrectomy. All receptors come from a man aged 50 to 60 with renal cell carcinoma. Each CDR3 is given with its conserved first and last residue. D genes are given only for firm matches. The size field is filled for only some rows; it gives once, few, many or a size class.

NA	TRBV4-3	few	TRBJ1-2	TGCGCCAGCAGCCAAGTAGGGTCACAGACACGCTATGGCTACACCTTC	CASSQVGSQTRYGYTF
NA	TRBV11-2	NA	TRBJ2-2	TGTGCCAGCAGCCGCGGACAAACCGGGGAGCTGTTTTTT	CASSRGQTGELFF
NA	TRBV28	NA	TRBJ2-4	TGTGCCAGCAGTTTATACAGGAGCTTAGCCAAAAACATTCAGTACTTC	CASSLYRSLAKNIQYF
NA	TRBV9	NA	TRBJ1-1	TGTGCCAGCAGCGTAGGGGCGGCTTCGAACACTGAAGCTTTCTTT	CASSVGAASNTEAFF
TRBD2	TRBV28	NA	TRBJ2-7	TGTGCCAGCAGTTTAATAGCGGGAGGGCCGAGCTCCTACGAGCAGTACTTC	CASSLIAGGPSSYEQYF
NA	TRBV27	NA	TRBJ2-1	TGTGCCAGCAGTTTATTGGGTACTACCTACAATGAGCAGTTCTTC	CASSLLGTTYNEQFF
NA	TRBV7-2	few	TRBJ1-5	TGTGCCAGCAGCCCCGATGGATTCAATCAGCCCCAGCATTTT	CASSPDGFNQPQHF
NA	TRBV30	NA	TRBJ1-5	TGTGCCTGGAGGGGACAACGAAGGGATCAGCCCCAGCATTTT	CAWRGQRRDQPQHF
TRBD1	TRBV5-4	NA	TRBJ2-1	TGTGCCAGCAGCAGGGCGGGGACAGGGGGCGCTGAGCAGTTCTTC	CASSRAGTGGAEQFF
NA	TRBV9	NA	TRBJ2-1	TGTGCCAGCAGCCCGCCACTAGGTACGTCCTACAATGAGCAGTTCTTC	CASSPPLGTSYNEQFF
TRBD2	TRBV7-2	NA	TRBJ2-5	TGTGCCAGCAGCTTAGGCCCGAGCGGGGGCGGAGAGACCCAGTACTTC	CASSLGPSGGGETQYF
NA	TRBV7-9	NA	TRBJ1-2	TGTGCCAGCAGCCACCAGGGGACTGTATATGGCTACACCTTC	CASSHQGTVYGYTF
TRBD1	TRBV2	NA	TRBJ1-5	TGTGCCAGCAGTGAAGAACAGGGGCACAATCAGCCCCAGCATTTT	CASSEEQGHNQPQHF
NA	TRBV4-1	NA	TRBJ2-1	TGCGCCAGCAGCCAAGGTGCGGGCTCCTACAATGAGCAGTTCTTC	CASSQGAGSYNEQFF
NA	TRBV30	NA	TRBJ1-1	TGTGCCTGGAGCCCTGGCGGGGGGCAGGGGGCTTTCTTT	CAWSPGGGQGAFF